The 2 T cell receptor beta chains reported below all come from one sample, sequenced in a study of T cell clusters in autoimmune cytopenias. Approximately 36,000 genome equivalents of blood DNA were amplified for TRB. TRB was amplified by touch-down multiplex PCR, primer pools A and B combined. TCRdb reprocessed the multiplex PCR reads, with one entry per CDR3 protein and no DNA. This repertoire comprises around 6,000 distinct CDR3 sequences; its ten largest clones make up 7.5% to 8%. The same data also went into a second study, on T cell repertoires in aging, cancer and after chemotherapy.

Sequencing input: peripheral blood. These receptors originate from a human donor in good health.

The chain employs TRBV25-1 and TRBJ2-1; with no DNA, the TCRdb D assignment of TRBD2 cannot be verified. Looked up from germline, CDR1 is MGHDK and CDR2 is SYGVNS. The CDR3 loop spans 15 amino acids. CDR3 amino acids: CASSVDRGTSNEQFF.

This clonotype counts as medium-sized by frequency. The chain links TRBV19 to TRBJ2-7; TCRdb's D call, TRBD1, is unchecked because there is no DNA. The CDR3 runs to 15 residues. Germline V gene data show CDR1 as LNHDA and CDR2 as SQIVND (reference sequence). The CDR3 spells CASSISWTPNGEQYF.